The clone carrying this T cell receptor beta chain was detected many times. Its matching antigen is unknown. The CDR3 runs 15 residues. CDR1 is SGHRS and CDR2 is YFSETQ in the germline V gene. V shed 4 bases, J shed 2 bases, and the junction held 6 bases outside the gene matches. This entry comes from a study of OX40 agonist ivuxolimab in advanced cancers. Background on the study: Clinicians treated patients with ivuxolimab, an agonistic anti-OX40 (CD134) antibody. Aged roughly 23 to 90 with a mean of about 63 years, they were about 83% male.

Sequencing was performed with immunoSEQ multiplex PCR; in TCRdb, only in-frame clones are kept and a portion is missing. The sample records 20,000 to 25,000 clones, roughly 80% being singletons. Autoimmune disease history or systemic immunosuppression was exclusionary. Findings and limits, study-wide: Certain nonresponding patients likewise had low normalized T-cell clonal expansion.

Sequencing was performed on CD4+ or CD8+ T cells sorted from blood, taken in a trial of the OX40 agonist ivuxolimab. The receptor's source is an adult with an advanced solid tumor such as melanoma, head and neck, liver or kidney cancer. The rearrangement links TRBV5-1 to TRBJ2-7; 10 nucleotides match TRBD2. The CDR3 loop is CASSMGTSATYEQYF. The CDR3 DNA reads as TGCGCCAGCAGCATGGGGACTAGCGCTACCTACGAGCAGTACTTC. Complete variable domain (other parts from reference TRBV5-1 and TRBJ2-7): KAGVTQTPRYLIKTRGQQVTLSCSPISGHRSVSWYQQTPGQGLQFLFEYFSETQRNKGNFPGRFSGRQFSNSRSEMNVSTLELGDSALYLCASSMGTSATYEQYFGPGTRLTVT.